The 15 T cell receptor beta chains reported below all come from one sample, sequenced in a study of OX40 agonist ivuxolimab in advanced cancers. This table comes from immunoSEQ multiplex PCR, and its TCRdb copy is limited to in-frame clones, with some not included. The table lists tens of thousands of clones, roughly 91% of them singletons. The starting material was CD4+ or CD8+ T cells sorted from blood, obtained in a trial of the OX40 agonist ivuxolimab. The receptors originated from an adult with an advanced solid tumor such as melanoma, head and neck, liver or kidney cancer.

The genes are TRBV27 and TRBJ2-3; D unresolved. The CDR3 consists of 12 residues. Deletions cut 5 bases from V and 0 bases from J, with 3 bases between. Germline CDR1 is MNHEY and CDR2 is SMNVEV (reference sequence). The CDR3 region is CASSPSTDTQYF. The DNA for the CDR3 is TGTGCCAGCAGTCCAAGCACAGATACGCAGTATTTT.

The chain uses TRBV10-3 and TRBJ2-3, with D perhaps matching TRBD2 (7 bases). CDR3 length equals 16 residues. Trimming shortened V by 0 bases and J by 4 bases, and 14 bases separated the two germline ends. Germline V CDR1 and CDR2: ENHRY, SYGVKD. CDR3 in DNA: TGTGCCATCAGTGAGTCAGGAGGGGGGGCCTCAGATACGCAGTATTTT. It yields the protein CAISESGGGASDTQYF.

The chain has TRBV15 and TRBJ1-4; D is ambiguous. V lost 0 bases and J lost 8, with 7 bases in between. There are 13 residues in the CDR3. Germline CDR1 LNHNV, CDR2 YYDKDF (reference sequence). The CDR3 DNA follows: TGTGCCACCAGCAGAGATCGAGGGGAAAAACTGTTTTTT. Translating gives CATSRDRGEKLFF.

The chain uses TRBV7-9 and TRBJ1-5; D unresolved. V was trimmed by 5 bases and J by 7 bases, leaving 12 bases between them. CDR3 length: 13 residues. Germline V gene lookup returns CDR1 SEHNR and CDR2 FQNEAQ (reference sequence). This chain's CDR3 is CASSRGNTQPQHF. In DNA form, the CDR3 reads TGTGCCAGCAGCCGGGGTAACACGCAGCCCCAGCATTTT.

This chain uses TRBV7-2 with TRBJ1-1, with D hard to call. The length of the CDR3 is 14 residues. The germline V gene encodes CDR1 SGHTA and CDR2 FQGNSA. Trimming removed 3 bases at V and 1 base at J, with 9 bases between. The CDR3 sequence: CASSFQPENTEAFF. CDR3 bases: TGTGCCAGCAGCTTTCAGCCGGAGAACACTGAAGCTTTCTTT.

About this clone: A read error may produce the germline difference seen at one junction end. This rearrangement joins TRBV7-7 to TRBJ2-1; TRBD1 or TRBD2 may be the D gene (5 bases each). The CDR3 extends over 13 amino acids. Germline V gives CDR1 SSHAT, CDR2 FNYEAQ (reference sequence). The CDR3: CASSQNPGTEQFF. In DNA form, the CDR3 reads TGTGCTAGCAGTCAAAATCCAGGGACTGAGCAGTTCTTC.

Note on this clone: This likely comes from a read error, as the CDR3 has no conserved phenylalanine or tryptophan at its end. The rearrangement joins TRBV27 to TRBJ1-6, with D unclear. V lost 4 bases and J 10 bases, leaving 17 bases between the germline ends. The CDR3 is made up of 15 amino acids. Germline assignment: CDR1 MNHEY and CDR2 SMNVEV (reference sequence). The CDR3: CASSSEATPVSPLHL. The CDR3 DNA reads as TGTGCCAGCAGTTCCGAAGCTACCCCAGTGTCACCCCTCCACCTT.

The chain links TRBV29-1 to TRBJ2-7; TRBD2 matches 15 bases. Germline trimming cut 6 bases from V and 4 bases from J; bases unmatched to any gene: 10. This CDR3 spans 16 amino acids. Looked up from germline, CDR1 is SQVTM and CDR2 is ANQGSEA. In nucleotides, the CDR3 is TGCAGCGTCCGGACTAGCGGGGGGGAACTTTATTACGAGCAGTACTTC. This sequence encodes CSVRTSGGELYYEQYF.

This clone was seen a handful of times. The J gene is TRBJ2-7, the V gene TRBV29-1; D perhaps matches TRBD1 (6 bases). This CDR3 is built from 11 residues. Trimming left V 5 bases short and J 5 bases short, with 10 bases between. The germline V gene encodes CDR1 SQVTM and CDR2 ANQGSEA. CDR3 coding DNA: TGCAGCGTTCAGACAGGCGACGAGCAGTACTTC. Amino acid sequence: CSVQTGDEQYF.

The chain uses TRBV5-8 and TRBJ2-5; D is possibly TRBD1 (5 bases). The CDR3 length is 12 residues. The germline gives CDR1 SGHTS, CDR2 YDEGEE. Trimming removed 9 bases at V and 5 bases at J, with 14 bases between. The CDR3 bases are TGTGCCACCCTGACAGTCCCTGAGACCCAGTACTTC. The encoded protein is CATLTVPETQYF.

The chain links TRBV29-1 to TRBJ2-7; 7 nucleotides match TRBD1. Trimming cost V 5 bases and J 2 bases; bases outside gene matches: 6. CDR3 length equals 13 residues. The germline V gene has CDR1 SQVTM and CDR2 ANQGSEA. DNA of the CDR3: TGCAGCGTTCACACAGACAGGGCCTACGAGCAGTACTTC. This encodes CSVHTDRAYEQYF.

This clone has a count of ten or more. The CDR3 is CASSRDGLNTEAFF. In nucleotides, the CDR3 is TGTGCCAGCAGCCGGGACGGATTGAACACTGAAGCTTTCTTT. The chain links TRBV4-2 to TRBJ1-1, with a weak D call TRBD1 (5 bases). CDR3 size: 14 residues. CDR1 LGHNA and CDR2 YNFKEQ come from the germline V gene. V was clipped by 4 bases and J by 0 bases, with 9 bases between them.

The rearrangement links TRBV5-4 to TRBJ2-1, with D perhaps being TRBD1 or TRBD2 (6 bases each). Trimming took 2 bases from V and 5 from J, leaving 20 bases between them. This CDR3 contains 17 residues. Germline loops: CDR1 SGHNT, CDR2 YYREEE (reference sequence). CDR3 sequence reads: CASSFPTSGGRHNEQFF. In DNA form, the CDR3 reads TGTGCCAGCAGCTTTCCCACTAGTGGGGGGCGGCACAATGAGCAGTTCTTC.

This clone was observed at least ten times. The chain joins TRBV6-6 to TRBJ2-7; TRBD1 agrees at 7 bases. Losses at the gene ends were 5 bases for V and 5 bases for J; bases not matched to a gene: 9. There are 14 residues in the CDR3. Per the germline V gene, CDR1 is MNHNY and CDR2 is SVGAGI (reference sequence). In nucleotides, the CDR3 is TGTGCCAGCAGTGACCCACAGGGGCGCCACGAGCAGTACTTC. It is translated as CASSDPQGRHEQYF.

The chain carries TRBV6-5 and TRBJ2-7, with D tentatively TRBD2 (6 bases). Trimming stripped 7 bases from V and 1 base from J, with 8 bases between. The CDR3 runs 12 residues. Germline CDR1 MNHEY, CDR2 SVGAGI. The CDR3 sequence is CASTGDSYEQYF. In DNA, the CDR3 is TGTGCCAGCACGGGGGATTCCTACGAGCAGTACTTC.